These 19 T cell receptor beta chains share one sample of origin, sequenced in a study of blood T cell repertoires in COVID-19. Sequenced by immunoSEQ multiplex PCR; TCRdb stores in-frame clones only, minus some. Of over 55,000 clones in the sample, about 70% were seen once. Sample: peripheral blood. These receptors were taken from a woman in her 70s with acute or convalescent COVID-19.

This clone was observed a single time. The chain joins TRBV12-3 or TRBV12-4 to TRBJ2-1, with D perhaps TRBD2 (6 bases). V lost 6 bases to trimming and J lost 9 bases, with 12 bases between them. The CDR3 contains 12 residues. In nucleotides, the CDR3 is TGTGCCAGCAGCGGGTCCGGGGGTGAGCAGTTCTTC. Residues: CASSGSGGEQFF.

This sequence joins TRBV11-2 and TRBJ1-3; TRBD1 is a possible D gene (6 bases). Germline V gene data show CDR1 as SGHAT and CDR2 as FQNNGV. Trimming removed 3 bases at V and 0 bases at J, with 15 bases between. This CDR3 spans 17 amino acids. This CDR3 is CASSFLPPRGSGNTIYF. The CDR3 DNA reads TGTGCCAGCAGCTTCCTCCCCCCCAGGGGCTCTGGAAACACCATATATTTT.

The genes are TRBV30 and TRBJ2-7; tentatively, D is TRBD1 (5 bases). V was cut by 0 bases and J by 5 bases, with 8 bases left in between. CDR3 length: 12 amino acids. The V gene's germline CDR1 is GTSNPN and CDR2 SVGIG (reference sequence). This CDR3 is CAWSVDSDEQYF. The CDR3 nucleotides are TGTGCCTGGAGTGTTGACAGCGACGAGCAGTACTTC.

The V and J genes are TRBV6-2 or TRBV6-3 and TRBJ1-2; D not resolved. V lost 4 bases and J 5 bases, leaving 5 bases between the germline ends. The CDR3 runs to 11 residues. From germline, CDR1 is MNHEY and CDR2 SVGEGT. CDR3 DNA sequence: TGTGCCAGCAGTTCTTATTATGGCTACACCTTC. It encodes CASSSYYGYTF.

This clone has a single count. The chain has TRBV19 and TRBJ1-5; D is possibly TRBD1 (6 bases). In germline, CDR1 is LNHDA, CDR2 SQIVND (reference sequence). V lost 4 bases and J lost 7, with 11 bases in between. The CDR3 runs to 13 residues. The CDR3 bases are TGTGCCAGTAGTACGGGGGGCGACCAGCCCCAGCATTTT. Its protein is CASSTGGDQPQHF. The complete variable domain, with remaining parts taken from reference TRBV19 and TRBJ1-5, reads DGGITQSPKYLFRKEGQNVTLSCEQNLNHDAMYWYRQDPGQGLRLIYYSQIVNDFQKGDIAEGYSVSREKKESFPLTVTSAQKNPTAFYLCASSTGGDQPQHFGDGTRLSIL.

This chain connects TRBV13 to TRBJ2-7; TRBD2 is a possible D gene (6 bases). Germline CDR1 and CDR2: PRHDT and FYEKMQ (reference sequence). The length of the CDR3 is 12 residues. The DNA for the CDR3 is TGTGCCAGCAGCACCTTACTGGGCTTAGCGGCGGTC. As protein: CASSTLLGLAAV.

The chain carries TRBV5-6 and TRBJ1-5; D is possibly TRBD1 (6 bases). V shed 0 bases and J shed 11 bases, with 12 bases lying between them. CDR3 length equals 13 residues. Germline-derived CDR1 and CDR2 are SGHDT and YYEEEE. The CDR3 DNA is TGTGCCAGCAGCTTGGGGGGAGGGGGGACCCAGCATTTT. Translated, it gives CASSLGGGGTQHF.

The CDR3 DNA reads as TGCGCCAGCAGCACGACTAGCGGGAGATCCGGGGAGCTGTTTTTT. This codes for CASSTTSGRSGELFF. The gene calls are TRBV5-1 and TRBJ2-2; 12 positions agree with TRBD2. This CDR3 region has 15 residues. Trimming cost V 4 bases and J 6 bases; bases outside gene matches: 4. Germline CDR1 reads SGHRS; CDR2 reads YFSETQ.

J is TRBJ1-2 and V is TRBV27; 8 bases map to TRBD1. The length of the CDR3 is 14 residues. J lost 8 bases, V lost 6 bases, and 11 bases had no gene match. Germline values: CDR1 MNHEY, CDR2 SMNVEV (reference sequence). CDR3 amino acids: CASSLIAQGDGYTF. The CDR3 nucleotides read TGTGCCAGCAGCCTGATTGCACAGGGGGACGGCTACACCTTC.

The chain joins TRBV5-1 to TRBJ2-2; 10 nucleotides align to TRBD2. CDR1 and CDR2 (germline): SGHRS, YFSETQ. The CDR3 runs 17 residues. Trimming cost V 4 bases and J 6 bases; bases outside gene matches: 12. The CDR3, as DNA: TGCGCCAGCAGCCTCTCCTCGAAGGGGACTAGCGCCGGGGAGCTGTTTTTT. This encodes CASSLSSKGTSAGELFF. Looking up the rest from reference TRBV5-1 and TRBJ2-2 gives the full variable domain: KAGVTQTPRYLIKTRGQQVTLSCSPISGHRSVSWYQQTPGQGLQFLFEYFSETQRNKGNFPGRFSGRQFSNSRSEMNVSTLELGDSALYLCASSLSSKGTSAGELFFGEGSRLTVL.

The DNA for the CDR3 is TGTGCCATCGTGCGACGGGAGGGAGGTGGTACGCAGTATTTT. Protein product: CAIVRREGGGTQYF. The V and J genes are TRBV10-3 and TRBJ2-3; 8 bases line up with TRBD2. Germline V gene data show CDR1 as ENHRY and CDR2 as SYGVKD. Unmatched junction bases numbered 12, after V lost 8 bases and J lost 8 bases. This CDR3 contains 14 residues.

This clone was detected a few times. V is TRBV6-4 and J is TRBJ2-1; D is possibly TRBD2 (7 bases). CDR1 is MRHNA, CDR2 SNTAGT, per germline. V lost 4 bases, J lost 3 bases, and 13 bases lay in between. This CDR3 is built from 15 residues. In DNA, the CDR3 is TGTGCCAGCAGTGTTCGGGGGGCGGACTACAATGAGCAGTTCTTC. The encoded protein is CASSVRGADYNEQFF.

On this clone: A junction end diverges from the germline sequence, so it may reflect a read error. The chain is built from TRBV5-6 and TRBJ2-3; 14 positions match TRBD2. This CDR3 region has 13 residues. Per the germline V gene, CDR1 is SGHDT and CDR2 is YYEEEE. CDR3 sequence: CASSWTSGGRTPF. The CDR3 DNA sequence: TGTGCCAGCAGTTGGACTAGCGGGGGGCGCACGCCATTT.

The V gene is TRBV23-1, the J gene TRBJ2-1; a possible D gene is TRBD1 (6 bases). TRBV23-1 qualifies as an ORF whose function is uncertain. The CDR3 extends over 18 amino acids. The V end lost 0 bases, the J end lost 2 bases, and 17 bases lay between the germline ends. CDR3 sequence (DNA): TGCGCCAGCAGTCAATCAAGCGTCCGGACAGCTACCTACAATGAGCAGTTCTTC. This encodes CASSQSSVRTATYNEQFF.

V and J are TRBV6-5 and TRBJ1-2; 10 bases align to TRBD1. The CDR3 loop spans 14 amino acids. Germline V gene lookup returns CDR1 MNHEY and CDR2 SVGAGI. V lost 6 bases, J lost 8 bases, and 9 bases stayed unmatched. The CDR3 DNA is TGTGCCAGCAGGGTGGGACAGGGGTTCAGGGGCTACACCTTC. Residues: CASRVGQGFRGYTF.

The chain couples TRBV14 to TRBJ2-6, with 8 bases identical to TRBD1. Germline-derived CDR1 and CDR2 are SGHDN and FVKESK. This CDR3 has 18 amino acids. The V and J ends lost 3 bases and 0 bases, in that order; junction bases with no gene match: 7. The CDR3 region has the DNA TGTGCCAGCAGCCAGACAGGGGCGTTAACCTCTGGGGCCAACGTCCTGACTTTC. Translating gives CASSQTGALTSGANVLTF.

This clone was seen only a few times. CDR3: CASLEWEGSYEQYF. The CDR3 DNA reads as TGTGCCTCCCTTGAATGGGAGGGATCCTACGAGCAGTACTTC. J is TRBJ2-7 and V is TRBV2; 7 positions agree with TRBD2. CDR1 and CDR2 from the germline V gene are SNHLY and FYNNEI. This CDR3 comprises 14 residues. V was pared by 11 bases and J by 1 base, with 11 bases of the junction left unmatched.

The chain joins TRBV5-8 to TRBJ1-5; TRBD1 agrees at 11 bases. The germline gives CDR1 SGHTS, CDR2 YDEGEE. CDR3 length: 15 amino acids. V dropped 4 bases and J dropped 1; count of bases not matched to a gene: 1. CDR3 amino acids: CASSRDRGSNQPQHF. CDR3 DNA sequence: TGTGCCAGCAGCCGGGACAGGGGGAGCAATCAGCCCCAGCATTTT.

The V gene is TRBV6-2 or TRBV6-3, the J gene TRBJ2-1, with 10 bases fitting TRBD2. The CDR3 has 15 residues. V was pared by 5 bases and J by 8 bases, with 9 bases of the junction left unmatched. CDR1 MNHEY and CDR2 SVGEGT come from the germline V gene. CDR3 sequence (DNA): TGTGCCAGCAGTCGGGGGGGACTAGCGTTGGATGAGCAGTTCTTC. It translates to CASSRGGLALDEQFF.